This T cell receptor (beta chain) is drawn from a study of patients and donors after allogeneic stem cell transplantation. Via MiXCR, TCRdb re-called the RT-PCR reads, giving one row per CDR3 protein. The data show 24,000 or so distinct CDR3 sequences, 29% seen once. This CDR3 comprises 13 residues. CDR1 ENHRY and CDR2 SYGVKD come from the germline V gene. The junction had 5 bases not matched to a gene; V was cut back by 6 bases and J by 3 bases. The V and J genes are TRBV10-3 and TRBJ2-7, with 7 bases identical to TRBD1. This sequence was found in a human donor who was either an allogeneic HSCT recipient or a stem cell or donor lymphocyte infusion donor (not recorded which). It is not recorded whose cells these are; they may come from a transplant donor. Input material: blood, either unsorted or a sorted T cell fraction (not recorded which). DNA of the CDR3: TGTGCCATCAGGCTGACAGGGAACTACGAGCAGTACTTC. It is translated as CAIRLTGNYEQYF.